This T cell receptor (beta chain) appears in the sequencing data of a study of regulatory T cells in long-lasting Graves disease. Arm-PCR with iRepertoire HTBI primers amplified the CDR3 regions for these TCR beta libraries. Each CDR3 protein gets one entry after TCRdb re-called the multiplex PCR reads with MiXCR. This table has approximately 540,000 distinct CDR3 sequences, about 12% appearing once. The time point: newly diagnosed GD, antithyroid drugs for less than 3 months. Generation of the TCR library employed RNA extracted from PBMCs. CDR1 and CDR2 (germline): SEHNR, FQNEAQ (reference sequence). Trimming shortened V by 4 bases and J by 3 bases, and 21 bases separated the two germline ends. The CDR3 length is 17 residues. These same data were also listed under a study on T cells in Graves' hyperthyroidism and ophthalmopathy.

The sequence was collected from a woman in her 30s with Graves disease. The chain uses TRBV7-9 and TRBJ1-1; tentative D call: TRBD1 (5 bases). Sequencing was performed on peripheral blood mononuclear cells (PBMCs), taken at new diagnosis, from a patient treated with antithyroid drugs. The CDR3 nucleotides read TGTGCCAGCAGCTCTCCGGGACGCACACCCGGAGACACTGAAGCTTTCTTT. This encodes CASSSPGRTPGDTEAFF.